What follows are 20 T cell receptor beta chains derived from one specimen sequenced in a study of CD8 T cells in Susac syndrome. When the RNA was reverse transcribed, random hexamers were used with an input of roughly 0.5 to 1 ug. TCRdb re-derived calls from the immunoSEQ multiplex PCR reads in MiXCR, one entry per CDR3 protein. The repertoire consists of 200,000 or so distinct CDR3 sequences, with 90% to 97% occurring once and the leading ten covering around 0.093%. Sequencing used CD4+ T cells from PBMCs. These receptors were obtained from a human donor with multiple sclerosis.

This chain joins TRBV29-1 and TRBJ1-1; D is perhaps TRBD1 (6 bases). CDR1 is SQVTM and CDR2 is ANQGSEA in the germline V gene. The CDR3 totals 14 residues. With 1 base removed from V and 6 bases from J, the gap between germline ends came to 15 bases. The CDR3 sequence is CSVEVLWGPAEAFF. The CDR3 DNA reads TGCAGCGTTGAAGTTCTCTGGGGGCCGGCTGAAGCTTTCTTT.

This rearrangement joins TRBV7-2 to TRBJ2-4, with D possibly TRBD2 on 5 matching bases. The CDR3 has 16 amino acids. Trimming pared 5 bases from V and 0 bases from J, leaving 14 bases between. Germline V gene sequence: CDR1 SGHTA, CDR2 FQGNSA. CDR3: CASSPGTGLAKNIQYF. The CDR3 DNA follows: TGTGCCAGCAGCCCCGGCACCGGACTAGCCAAAAACATTCAGTACTTC.

The V call is TRBV27, the J call TRBJ1-2, with 7 bases aligning to TRBD1. In germline, CDR1 is MNHEY, CDR2 SMNVEV (reference sequence). V lost 0 bases to trimming and J lost 4 bases; unmatched junction nucleotides: 8. CDR3 size: 16 residues. CDR3 protein: CASSLSPTGQPYGYTF. The CDR3 bases are TGTGCCAGCAGTTTATCCCCGACAGGGCAGCCCTATGGCTACACCTTC.

This chain links TRBV4-2 with TRBJ1-4; D may be TRBD1 (5 bases). The germline V and J ends were trimmed by 7 bases and 8 bases, with 23 bases remaining between them. This CDR3 region has 16 residues. Germline CDR1 reads LGHNA; CDR2 reads YNFKEQ. The chain's CDR3 is CASTRERQVGGEKLFF. CDR3 nucleotide sequence: TGTGCCAGCACCCGAGAGAGGCAGGTTGGGGGGGAAAAACTGTTTTTT.

The chain employs TRBV27 and TRBJ2-2; D call uncertain. With 1 base removed from V and 8 bases from J, the gap between germline ends came to 8 bases. Per the germline V gene, CDR1 is MNHEY and CDR2 is SMNVEV (reference sequence). The CDR3 sequence is 13 residues long. The CDR3 nucleotides are TGTGCCAGCAGTTTATGGGTTCCGGGGGAGCTGTTTTTT. Translating it yields CASSLWVPGELFF.

CDR3 sequence (DNA): TGTGCCAGCAGGTCCGGGGAGTACGAGCAGTACTTC. Protein sequence: CASRSGEYEQYF. The rearrangement uses TRBV2 and TRBJ2-7, with a weak D call TRBD2 (5 bases). The CDR3 is made up of 12 amino acids. Germline CDR1 SNHLY, CDR2 FYNNEI. Deletions cut 6 bases from V and 4 bases from J, with 10 bases between.

The chain couples TRBV20-1 to TRBJ2-7, with unresolved D. Germline V gives CDR1 DFQATT, CDR2 SNEGSKA (reference sequence). V was trimmed by 3 bases and J by 6 bases, leaving 15 bases between them. This CDR3 has 13 amino acids. The CDR3 DNA reads as TGCAGTGCTAGGGAGCCGGCTCCCCGCGAGCAGTACTTC. Amino acids: CSAREPAPREQYF.

The chain carries TRBV7-2 and TRBJ1-2; tentatively, D is TRBD1 (5 bases). The CDR3 is 13 amino acids. Germline V gene sequence: CDR1 SGHTA, CDR2 FQGNSA. Trimming took off 5 bases at V and 5 bases at J, with 12 bases between the two ends. DNA of the CDR3: TGTGCCAGCAGCCCGGGACTGAAATATGGCTACACCTTC. As protein: CASSPGLKYGYTF.

The chain has TRBV10-3 and TRBJ2-3, with 11 bases matching TRBD2. The V segment lost 5 bases and the J segment 0 bases; nucleotides outside the gene matches: 4. Germline assignment: CDR1 ENHRY and CDR2 SYGVKD. The CDR3 is made up of 16 amino acids. The CDR3 region is CAISLLAGASTDTQYF. In DNA, the CDR3 is TGTGCCATCAGTCTACTAGCGGGGGCGAGCACAGATACGCAGTATTTT.

The gene calls are TRBV11-1 and TRBJ1-1; D is undetermined. CDR3 length: 12 amino acids. The V gene's germline CDR1 is SGHAT and CDR2 FQDESV (reference sequence). Trimming stripped 5 bases from V and 5 bases from J, with 9 bases between. The CDR3: CASSLAMTEAFF. The CDR3 DNA reads TGTGCCAGCAGCCTTGCAATGACTGAAGCTTTCTTT.

V usage is TRBV6-1 and J usage is TRBJ2-3; possibly TRBD2 for D (6 bases). Trimming cost V 2 bases and J 6 bases, with 12 bases left between them. The CDR3 has 14 amino acids. The germline CDR1 and CDR2 sequences are MNHNS and SASEGT. CDR3 sequence reads: CASSEMGRGDTQYF. The DNA of the CDR3 is TGTGCCAGCAGTGAAATGGGGCGGGGTGATACGCAGTATTTT.

The chain is built from TRBV11-3 and TRBJ1-1; no definite D call. The CDR3 consists of 13 residues. CDR1 and CDR2 (germline): SGHNT, YENEEA. Trimming removed 0 bases at V and 4 bases at J, with 6 bases between. CDR3 amino acids: CASSLEGSTEAFF. As DNA, the CDR3 is TGTGCCAGCAGCTTAGAGGGCAGCACTGAAGCTTTCTTT.

The chain has TRBV20-1 and TRBJ1-5; 8 nucleotides align to TRBD1. Trimming at V came to 2 bases and at J to 7 bases, leaving 7 bases not matched to a gene. Germline-derived CDR1 and CDR2 are DFQATT and SNEGSKA (reference sequence). The CDR3 covers 14 residues. In DNA form, the CDR3 reads TGCAGTGCTAGACGACAGGGGCGGTACCAGCCCCAGCATTTT. Translated, it gives CSARRQGRYQPQHF.

A note on this clonotype: An end of the junction does not agree with germline; a read error may underlie this. V gene TRBV24-1 combines with J gene TRBJ2-2, with D possibly being TRBD1 or TRBD2 (5 bases each). Germline values: CDR1 KGHDR, CDR2 SFDVKD. The CDR3 loop spans 14 amino acids. The CDR3 protein is CATSDFAGTGDLFF. The CDR3 coding sequence is TGTGCCACCAGTGATTTCGCAGGGACCGGGGATCTGTTTTTT.

The gene calls are TRBV7-8 and TRBJ1-1, with 7 bases matching TRBD1. Germline CDR1 SGHVS, CDR2 FQNEAQ. J gave up 5 bases and V 2 bases, and 5 bases lay outside the gene matches. The CDR3 sequence is 14 residues long. The CDR3 sequence: CASSLQGVGTEAFF. The CDR3 DNA reads TGTGCCAGCAGCTTACAGGGGGTTGGGACTGAAGCTTTCTTT.

This chain connects TRBV7-8 to TRBJ2-1; 13 bases map to TRBD2. The length of the CDR3 is 15 residues. Germline V CDR1 and CDR2: SGHVS, FQNEAQ. V shed 1 base and J 13 bases; nucleotides not matched to a gene: 7. The CDR3 reads CASSLELTSGGNQFF. As DNA, the CDR3 is TGTGCCAGCAGCTTAGAATTGACTAGCGGGGGGAACCAGTTCTTC.

The CDR3 region is CASSVAGGQGNSPLHF. The CDR3 DNA reads TGTGCCAGCAGCGTAGCTGGGGGACAGGGTAATTCACCCCTCCACTTT. The chain uses TRBV9 and TRBJ1-6, with 9 nucleotides matching TRBD1. Germline loops: CDR1 SGDLS, CDR2 YYNGEE. The ends lost 0 bases at V and 6 bases at J; junction bases unmatched: 4. CDR3 length equals 16 residues.

This clonotype is a singleton in its sample. This chain joins TRBV4-1 and TRBJ2-7; 9 bases are shared with TRBD1. CDR3 length equals 18 residues. Germline lookup yields CDR1 MGHRA and CDR2 YSYEKL. The ends lost 0 bases at V and 5 bases at J; junction bases unmatched: 14. CDR3 loop: CASSQDFRGQGISHEQYF. CDR3 coding DNA: TGCGCCAGCAGCCAAGACTTTCGGGGACAGGGTATATCCCACGAGCAGTACTTC.

V gene TRBV20-1 combines with J gene TRBJ2-7; D uncertain. V was cut by 5 bases and J by 0 bases, with 8 bases left in between. Germline CDR1 is DFQATT and CDR2 is SNEGSKA (reference sequence). CDR3 length: 12 amino acids. The CDR3 reads CSAASYSYEQYF. As DNA, the CDR3 is TGCAGTGCTGCCAGCTACTCCTACGAGCAGTACTTC.

The chain links TRBV7-8 to TRBJ2-7; 8 bases line up with TRBD1. With V trimmed by 4 bases and J by 2 bases, 7 bases remained unmatched. The CDR3 runs to 15 residues. CDR1 and CDR2 (germline): SGHVS, FQNEAQ. The CDR3 here is CASSSRQGKAYEQYF. For the CDR3, the DNA is TGTGCCAGCAGCTCCAGACAGGGGAAAGCCTACGAGCAGTACTTC.